This TCR beta chain was identified during a study of T-cell reconstitution after alpha-beta-depleted transplantation in children. Unique molecular identifiers were used in preparing the TCRbeta library. TCRdb recomputed calls from the PCR reads with MiXCR, one row per CDR3 protein. The repertoire includes 95,000 to 150,000 distinct CDR3 sequences, 23% of them detected once, and roughly 10% sits in the top ten. Turning to this clonotype: As yet, its antigen is unknown.

Overall study results and limits: T-cell counts and diversity at one year following transplant were attributed mainly to newly produced T cells. Surviving recipient T cells and thymic progenitors produced the high day-60 TCRbeta diversity seen in some patients.

The CDR3 sequence is 16 residues long. V lost 5 bases, J lost 0 bases, and 11 bases lay in between. CDR1 and CDR2 from the germline V gene are SGHTA and FQGNSA. The chain uses TRBV7-2 and TRBJ2-6; D not resolved. The TCR was taken from a male patient between 2 and 15 years old who had a stem cell transplant for chronic granulomatous disease, so the T cells may come from the graft donor. This sample comprised PBMCs, mostly from graft donor cells, obtained 180 days after TCRalphabeta/CD19-depleted stem cell transplant. CDR3 protein: CASSLSRISGANVLTF. As DNA, the CDR3 is TGTGCCAGCAGCCTATCTAGGATCTCTGGGGCCAACGTCCTGACTTTC.